The clone carrying this T cell receptor beta chain was picked up a small number of times. Its target is unknown. This entry comes from a study of cytomegalovirus exposure and HLA in healthy donors. Broader study findings: With high specificity and sensitivity, the classifier reportedly diagnosed cytomegalovirus status. An analysis that came later showed most CMV-associated TCR beta chains appearing HLA-restricted.

CDR1 MDHEN and CDR2 SYDVKM come from the germline V gene. This CDR3 contains 15 residues. With 2 bases clipped from V and 7 bases from J, the junction kept 5 bases outside the gene matches. Sampled while nominally healthy, donors likely had unrecorded immune exposures. Primers: 60 Vbeta forward and 13 Jbeta reverse. Repertoires were generated with immunoSEQ multiplex PCR, while TCRdb's copy carries only in-frame clones and drops some. The repertoire holds approximately 99,000 clones, 70% to 75% seen once, with less than 4% in the top ten. This chain links TRBV28 with TRBJ1-1; 12 nucleotides line up with TRBD1. Input material: PBMCs. This clonotype was obtained from a middle-aged man in good health and CMV-seronegative. The CDR3 is CASSLGTGGAGEAFF. As DNA, the CDR3 is TGTGCCAGCAGTTTAGGGACAGGGGGCGCGGGTGAAGCTTTCTTT. Filled out from reference TRBV28 and TRBJ1-1, the complete variable domain reads DVKVTQSSRYLVKRTGEKVFLECVQDMDHENMFWYRQDPGLGLRLIYFSYDVKMKEKGDIPEGYSVSREKKERFSLILESASTNQTSMYLCASSLGTGGAGEAFFGQGTRLTVV.